This TCR beta chain comes out of a study of T cell responses to AZD1222 COVID-19 vaccine. The study, taken as a whole, reports: Spike as a whole was targeted by vaccine-associated CD4 TCRs, dominant at 160-218 and 743-854.

This table comes from immunoSEQ multiplex PCR, and its TCRdb copy is limited to in-frame clones, with some not included. Among nearly 110,000 clones listed, about 92% were seen once. The V and J ends lost 2 bases and 2 bases respectively, with 13 bases between them. CDR3 length: 16 amino acids. Germline-derived CDR1 and CDR2 are LNHNV and YYDKDF (reference sequence). In regard to this clone: What it binds is unknown.

Material: peripheral blood, obtained 28 days after the second AZD1222 dose. The receptor was derived from an adult who received the AZD1222 COVID-19 vaccine. This sequence joins TRBV15 and TRBJ1-3; TRBD1 might be the D (6 bases). CDR3 loop: CATSRTGWEAGNTIYF. The CDR3, as DNA: TGTGCCACCAGCAGAACAGGGTGGGAGGCTGGAAACACCATATATTTT.